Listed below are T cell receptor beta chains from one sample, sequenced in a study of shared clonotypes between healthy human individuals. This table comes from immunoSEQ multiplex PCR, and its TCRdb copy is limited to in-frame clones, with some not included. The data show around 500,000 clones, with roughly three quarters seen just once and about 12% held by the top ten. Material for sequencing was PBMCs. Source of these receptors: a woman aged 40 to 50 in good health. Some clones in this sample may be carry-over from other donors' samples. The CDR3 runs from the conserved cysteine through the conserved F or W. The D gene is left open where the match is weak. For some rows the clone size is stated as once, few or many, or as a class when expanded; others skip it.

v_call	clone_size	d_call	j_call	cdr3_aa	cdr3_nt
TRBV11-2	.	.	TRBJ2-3	CASSFTVGTDTQYF	TGTGCCAGCAGCTTTACGGTTGGCACAGATACGCAGTATTTT
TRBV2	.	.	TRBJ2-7	CASSEQSYEQYF	TGTGCCAGCAGTGAACAGAGCTACGAGCAGTACTTC
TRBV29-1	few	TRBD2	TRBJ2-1	CSVDPGLGYNEQFF	TGCAGCGTTGACCCGGGACTAGGATACAATGAGCAGTTCTTC
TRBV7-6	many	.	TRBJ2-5	CASSLYSQETQYF	TGTGCCAGCAGCTTATACAGCCAAGAGACCCAGTACTTC
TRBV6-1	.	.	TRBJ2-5	CASSRDLQETQYF	TGTGCCAGCTCACGGGACTTACAAGAGACCCAGTACTTC
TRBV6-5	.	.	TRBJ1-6	CASSYGMGGSPLHF	TGTGCCAGCAGTTACGGTATGGGAGGGTCACCCCTCCACTTT
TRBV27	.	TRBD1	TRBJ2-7	CASSSGQTYEQYF	TGTGCCAGCAGTTCGGGACAGACCTACGAGCAGTACTTC
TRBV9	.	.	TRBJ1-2	CASSVAQTGSLDGYTF	TGTGCCAGCAGCGTAGCGCAAACGGGTTCATTGGATGGCTACACCTTC
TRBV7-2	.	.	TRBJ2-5	CASSTAGQETQYF	TGTGCCTCTTCCACGGCCGGCCAAGAGACCCAGTACTTC
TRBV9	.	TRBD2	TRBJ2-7	CASSPSGRVYEQYF	TGTGCCAGCAGTCCCAGCGGGAGGGTCTACGAGCAGTACTTC
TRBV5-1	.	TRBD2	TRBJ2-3	CASSAGLLSTDTQYF	TGCGCCAGCAGCGCGGGACTACTAAGCACAGATACGCAGTATTTT
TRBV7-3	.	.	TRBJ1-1	CASSIGGQAEAFF	TGTGCCAGCAGCATAGGGGGTCAGGCTGAAGCTTTCTTT
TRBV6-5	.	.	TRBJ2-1	CASSWARDEMKQFF	TGTGCCAGCAGTTGGGCTAGGGATGAAATGAAGCAGTTCTTC
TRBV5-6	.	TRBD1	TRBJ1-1	CASSLGTGVEDTEAFF	TGTGCCAGCAGCTTGGGGACAGGGGTTGAGGACACTGAAGCTTTCTTT
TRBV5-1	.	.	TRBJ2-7	CASSPQGAYEQYF	TGCGCCAGCAGCCCACAGGGTGCCTACGAGCAGTACTTC
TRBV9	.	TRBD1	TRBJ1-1	CASSVGSRVSGGRNTEAFF	TGTGCCAGCAGCGTAGGTTCTAGAGTGTCAGGGGGCAGGAACACTGAAGCTTTCTTT
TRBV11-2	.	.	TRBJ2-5	CASSFGRQQETQYF	TGTGCCAGCAGCTTTGGGAGACAGCAAGAGACCCAGTACTTC
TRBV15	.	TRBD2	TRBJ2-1	CATSRDRLLWTSGSNEQFF	TGTGCCACCAGCAGAGATCGCCTACTTTGGACTAGCGGGAGTAATGAGCAGTTCTTC